Following are 22 T cell receptor beta chains from one sample sequenced in a study of CD8+ T cells in alopecia areata. RNA extraction was followed by reverse transcription into cDNA, which acted as the sequencing template. Clones were read by immunoSEQ multiplex PCR, and TCRdb kept only the in-frame ones, dropping some. The table has about 200,000 clones, 56% seen once; the top ten hold roughly 5%. What was sequenced was CD8+ T cells sorted from blood. These receptors were obtained from a human donor in good health.

This clone was picked up one time. This chain joins TRBV25-1 and TRBJ2-3; D is possibly TRBD1 (5 bases). The germline V gene encodes CDR1 MGHDK and CDR2 SYGVNS. This CDR3 is 15 amino acids long. Trimming cost V 4 bases and J 4 bases, with 15 bases left between them. Here the CDR3 reads CASSGQSFGPDTQYF. For the CDR3, the DNA is TGTGCCAGCAGTGGACAGAGTTTTGGTCCAGATACGCAGTATTTT.

This clone was counted a single time. The chain employs TRBV19 and TRBJ1-2; tentatively, D is TRBD1 (5 bases). V lost 2 bases, J lost 3 bases, and 7 bases lay in between. From germline, CDR1 is LNHDA and CDR2 SQIVND (reference sequence). The CDR3 covers 13 residues. Here the CDR3 DNA reads TGTGCCAGTAGTATAACAGGTTACTATGGCTACACCTTC. Translating gives CASSITGYYGYTF.

This clone has a handful of counts. J is TRBJ1-5 and V is TRBV7-8, with 10 nucleotides matching TRBD1. Germline CDR1 SGHVS, CDR2 FQNEAQ. The CDR3 is made up of 15 amino acids. The V gene end was trimmed by 5 bases and the J gene end by 6 bases; junction bases not matched to a gene: 7. The DNA of the CDR3 is TGTGCCAGCAGCACCCGGACAGGGGGTCTTCAGCCCCAGCATTTT. It yields the protein CASSTRTGGLQPQHF.

The genes are TRBV5-1 and TRBJ1-1, with 7 bases that match TRBD1. The CDR3 has 16 amino acids. With V trimmed by 4 bases and J by 3 bases, 12 bases remained unmatched. From germline, CDR1 is SGHRS and CDR2 YFSETQ. The CDR3 protein is CASSPGEGAQYTEAFF. CDR3 DNA: TGCGCCAGCAGCCCCGGTGAGGGGGCCCAATACACTGAAGCTTTCTTT.

This CDR3 is CASRVSYEQYF. CDR3 in DNA: TGTGCCAGCAGAGTCTCCTACGAGCAGTACTTC. This sequence joins TRBV2 and TRBJ2-7; no reliable D call. There are 11 residues in the CDR3. CDR1 and CDR2 from the germline V gene are SNHLY and FYNNEI. V dropped 6 bases and J dropped 0 bases, with 3 bases sitting between them.

The V gene is TRBV29-1, the J gene TRBJ1-3, with unresolved D. Per the germline V gene, CDR1 is SQVTM and CDR2 is ANQGSEA. V was cut by 4 bases and J by 0 bases, with 13 bases left in between. The CDR3 covers 15 residues. This CDR3 reads CSVVDRWTSGNTIYF. CDR3 coding DNA: TGCAGCGTTGTTGATCGGTGGACCTCTGGAAACACCATATATTTT.

The chain combines TRBV25-1 with TRBJ2-3; D call uncertain. The V and J ends lost 6 bases and 3 bases respectively, with 13 bases between them. Germline-derived CDR1 and CDR2 are MGHDK and SYGVNS. The CDR3 length is 14 residues. This chain's CDR3 is CASRSGRTTDTQYF. In DNA form, the CDR3 reads TGTGCCAGCAGGTCGGGCCGGACGACAGATACGCAGTATTTT.

V and J are TRBV7-9 and TRBJ2-6; D is unclear. V lost 1 base and J lost 0, with 4 bases in between. The CDR3 consists of 15 residues. Germline CDR1 and CDR2: SEHNR and FQNEAQ (reference sequence). CDR3 residues: CASSLGYSGANVLTF. CDR3 coding DNA: TGTGCCAGCAGCTTAGGTTACTCTGGGGCCAACGTCCTGACTTTC.

J is TRBJ2-7 and V is TRBV14; 8 positions agree with TRBD1. This CDR3 comprises 16 residues. Trimming cost V 3 bases and J 6 bases; bases outside gene matches: 13. Looked up from germline, CDR1 is SGHDN and CDR2 is FVKESK. DNA for the CDR3: TGTGCCAGCAGCCAGTTCGCTGGACAGGGTTACGGCGAGCAGTACTTC. Amino acids: CASSQFAGQGYGEQYF.

This clone was seen a single time. V gene TRBV29-1 combines with J gene TRBJ1-1; TRBD1 matches at 10 bases. V lost 7 bases, J lost 5 bases, and 7 bases stayed unmatched. The CDR3 is 13 residues long. The germline V gene has CDR1 SQVTM and CDR2 ANQGSEA. CDR3 amino acids: CSAVGQGITEAFF. In DNA form, the CDR3 reads TGCAGCGCAGTGGGACAGGGGATAACTGAAGCTTTCTTT. The whole variable domain, filled in from reference TRBV29-1 and TRBJ1-1, reads SAVISQKPSRDICQRGTSLTIQCQVDSQVTMMFWYRQQPGQSLTLIATANQGSEATYESGFVIDKFPISRPNLTFSTLTVSNMSPEDSSIYLCSAVGQGITEAFFGQGTRLTVV.

The chain is built from TRBV4-1 and TRBJ1-2; D remains ambiguous. Per the germline V gene, CDR1 is MGHRA and CDR2 is YSYEKL. The CDR3 sequence is 17 residues long. V was clipped by 1 base and J by 6 bases, with 21 bases between them. The chain's CDR3 is CASSQVRTAGPLDGYTF. CDR3 nucleotide sequence: TGCGCCAGCAGCCAAGTTCGGACGGCAGGACCTCTGGATGGCTACACCTTC.

This clone was seen only once. This chain connects TRBV27 to TRBJ1-2, with D maybe TRBD1 (6 bases). Trimming shortened V by 4 bases and J by 2 bases, and 14 bases separated the two germline ends. The CDR3 length is 15 residues. Germline CDR1 MNHEY, CDR2 SMNVEV (reference sequence). CDR3 residues: CASSSLQGENYGYTF. The CDR3 DNA follows: TGTGCCAGCAGTTCATTACAGGGTGAGAACTATGGCTACACCTTC.

The rearrangement joins TRBV5-4 to TRBJ2-5, with D unclear. Between the trimmed V and J ends, which lost 2 bases and 5 bases, there was a span of 4 bases. The CDR3 length is 11 residues. Germline CDR1 SGHNT, CDR2 YYREEE (reference sequence). The CDR3 loop is CASSFGETQYF. CDR3 DNA: TGTGCCAGCAGCTTTGGCGAGACCCAGTACTTC. Full variable domain (missing parts from reference TRBV5-4 and TRBJ2-5): ETGVTQSPTHLIKTRGQQVTLRCSSQSGHNTVSWYQQALGQGPQFIFQYYREEENGRGNFPPRFSGLQFPNYSSELNVNALELDDSALYLCASSFGETQYFGPGTRLLVL.

This rearrangement joins TRBV30 to TRBJ1-5; maybe TRBD1 (5 bases). Germline CDR1 reads GTSNPN; CDR2 reads SVGIG (reference sequence). V lost 1 base to trimming and J lost 3 bases, with 13 bases between them. This CDR3 is built from 15 residues. CDR3 in DNA: TGTGCCTGGAGTGAGTCCCCAGGGACCAATCAGCCCCAGCATTTT. Its translation is CAWSESPGTNQPQHF.

This clone showed up just a few times. This chain uses TRBV27 with TRBJ1-4, with TRBD1 matching 7 bases. The J segment lost 8 bases and the V segment lost 4 bases, leaving 10 bases of the junction unmatched. The length of the CDR3 is 15 residues. In germline, CDR1 is MNHEY, CDR2 SMNVEV (reference sequence). This CDR3 is CASSSRQGGYEKLFF. CDR3 DNA: TGTGCCAGCAGTTCTCGACAGGGAGGGTACGAAAAACTGTTTTTT.

This clone showed up just a few times. This chain uses TRBV2 with TRBJ2-7; D call uncertain. Germline V gene sequence: CDR1 SNHLY, CDR2 FYNNEI. The CDR3 has 17 residues. V dropped 0 bases and J dropped 0 bases, with 15 bases sitting between them. CDR3 nucleotides: TGTGCCAGCAGTGAAGCTCCCGGGTCAAGGAGCTCCTACGAGCAGTACTTC. It translates to CASSEAPGSRSSYEQYF.

The rearrangement uses TRBV27 and TRBJ1-2; D gene unclear. Germline-derived CDR1 and CDR2 are MNHEY and SMNVEV (reference sequence). The CDR3 is 13 residues long. V was clipped by 5 bases and J by 5 bases, with 12 bases between them. The CDR3 DNA sequence: TGTGCCAGCAGTCCGAGTCGGACTTATGGCTACACCTTC. Residues: CASSPSRTYGYTF.

V gene TRBV7-2 combines with J gene TRBJ2-1; 9 bases line up with TRBD2. Germline CDR1 is SGHTA and CDR2 is FQGNSA. J gave up 4 bases and V 1 base, and 8 bases lay outside the gene matches. CDR3 length: 17 amino acids. CDR3 amino acids: CASSLEERGVAYNEQFF. The CDR3 nucleotides are TGTGCCAGCAGCTTAGAGGAGCGGGGGGTCGCTTACAATGAGCAGTTCTTC.

The chain uses TRBV18 and TRBJ2-3; D is unclear. Trimming pared 5 bases from V and 4 bases from J, leaving 10 bases between. Germline loops: CDR1 KGHSH, CDR2 LQKENI. The CDR3 consists of 13 residues. The CDR3 loop reads CASSASDADTQYF. CDR3 in DNA: TGTGCCAGCTCAGCCTCCGACGCAGATACGCAGTATTTT.

The chain carries TRBV29-1 and TRBJ2-7; perhaps TRBD2 as D (5 bases). Germline CDR1 and CDR2: SQVTM and ANQGSEA. Trimming removed 6 bases from V and 5 bases from J, with 11 bases in between. This CDR3 is built from 11 residues. The CDR3 region has the DNA TGCAGCGTCGAGGGAGTAAACGAGCAGTACTTC. This translates into CSVEGVNEQYF.

This chain joins TRBV6-5 and TRBJ2-5, with 9 bases identical to TRBD1. Germline V gene lookup returns CDR1 MNHEY and CDR2 SVGAGI. Trimming cost V 7 bases and J 0 bases; bases outside gene matches: 6. The CDR3 has 15 amino acids. The CDR3 sequence: CASKPGQGYQETQYF. For the CDR3, the DNA is TGTGCCAGCAAACCGGGACAGGGTTACCAAGAGACCCAGTACTTC.

This clone was seen more than once but under ten times. The chain links TRBV6-5 to TRBJ2-7; D is ambiguous. This CDR3 is built from 12 residues. CDR1 and CDR2 from the germline V gene are MNHEY and SVGAGI. The V end lost 2 bases, the J end lost 2 bases, and 4 bases lay between the germline ends. DNA of the CDR3: TGTGCCAGCAGTTACGACCCCTACGAGCAGTACTTC. Translated, it gives CASSYDPYEQYF.